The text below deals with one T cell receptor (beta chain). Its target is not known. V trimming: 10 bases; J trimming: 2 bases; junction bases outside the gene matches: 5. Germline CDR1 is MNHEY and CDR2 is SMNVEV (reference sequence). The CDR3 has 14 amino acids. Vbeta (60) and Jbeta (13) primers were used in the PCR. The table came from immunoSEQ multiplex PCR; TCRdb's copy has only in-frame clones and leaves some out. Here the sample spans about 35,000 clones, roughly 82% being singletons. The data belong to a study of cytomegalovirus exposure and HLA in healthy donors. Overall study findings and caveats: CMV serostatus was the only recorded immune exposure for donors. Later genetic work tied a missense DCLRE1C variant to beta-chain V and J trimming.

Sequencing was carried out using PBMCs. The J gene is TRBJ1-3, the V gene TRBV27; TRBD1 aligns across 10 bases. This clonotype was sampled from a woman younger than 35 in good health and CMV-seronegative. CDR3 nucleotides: TGTGCCACAGCAGGGACAGGGGCTGGAAACACCATATATTTT. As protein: CATAGTGAGNTIYF.